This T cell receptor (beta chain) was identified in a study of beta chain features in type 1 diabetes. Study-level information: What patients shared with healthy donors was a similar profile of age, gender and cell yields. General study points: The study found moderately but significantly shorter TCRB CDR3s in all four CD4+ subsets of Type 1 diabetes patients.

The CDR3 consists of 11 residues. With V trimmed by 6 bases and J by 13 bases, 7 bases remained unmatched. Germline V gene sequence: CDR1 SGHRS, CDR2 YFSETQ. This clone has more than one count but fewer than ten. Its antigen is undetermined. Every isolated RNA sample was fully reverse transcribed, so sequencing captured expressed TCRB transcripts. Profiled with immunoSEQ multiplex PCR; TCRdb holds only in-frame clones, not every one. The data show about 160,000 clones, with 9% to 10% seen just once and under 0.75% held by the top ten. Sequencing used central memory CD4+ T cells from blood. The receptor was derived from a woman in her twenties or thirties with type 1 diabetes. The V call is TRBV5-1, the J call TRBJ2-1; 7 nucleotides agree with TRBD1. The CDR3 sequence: CASNSGQTQFF. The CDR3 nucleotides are TGCGCCAGCAACTCGGGACAGACTCAGTTCTTC. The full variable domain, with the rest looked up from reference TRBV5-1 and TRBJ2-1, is KAGVTQTPRYLIKTRGQQVTLSCSPISGHRSVSWYQQTPGQGLQFLFEYFSETQRNKGNFPGRFSGRQFSNSRSEMNVSTLELGDSALYLCASNSGQTQFFGPGTRLTVL.